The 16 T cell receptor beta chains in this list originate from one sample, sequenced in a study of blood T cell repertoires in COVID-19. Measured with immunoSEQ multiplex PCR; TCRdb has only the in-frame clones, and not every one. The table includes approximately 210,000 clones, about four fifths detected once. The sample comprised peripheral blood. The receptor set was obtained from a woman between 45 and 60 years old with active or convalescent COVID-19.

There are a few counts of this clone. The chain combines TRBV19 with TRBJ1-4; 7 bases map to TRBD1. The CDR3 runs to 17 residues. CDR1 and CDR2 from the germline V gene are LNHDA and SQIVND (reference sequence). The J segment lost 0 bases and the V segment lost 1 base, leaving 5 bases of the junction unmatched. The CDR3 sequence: CASSIGGTVATNEKLFF. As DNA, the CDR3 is TGTGCCAGTAGTATAGGCGGGACAGTAGCAACTAATGAAAAACTGTTTTTT.

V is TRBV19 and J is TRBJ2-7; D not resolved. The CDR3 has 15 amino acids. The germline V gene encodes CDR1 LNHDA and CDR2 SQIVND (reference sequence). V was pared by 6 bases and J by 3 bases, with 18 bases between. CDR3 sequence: CASRKDHYDLYEQYF. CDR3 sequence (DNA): TGTGCCAGTAGAAAAGACCACTATGACCTCTACGAGCAGTACTTC.

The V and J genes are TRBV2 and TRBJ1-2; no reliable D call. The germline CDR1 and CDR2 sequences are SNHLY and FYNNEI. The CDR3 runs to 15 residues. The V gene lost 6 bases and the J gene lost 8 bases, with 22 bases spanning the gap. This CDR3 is CASRGTRGSSEGYTF. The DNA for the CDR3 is TGTGCCAGCAGAGGTACGCGAGGGAGTAGTGAGGGCTACACCTTC.

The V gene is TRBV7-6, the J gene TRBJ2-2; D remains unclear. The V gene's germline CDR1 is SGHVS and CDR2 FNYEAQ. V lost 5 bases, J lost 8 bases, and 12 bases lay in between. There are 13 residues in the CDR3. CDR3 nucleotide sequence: TGTGCCAGCAGCCCCGAAGAACGGGGGGAGCTGTTTTTT. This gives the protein CASSPEERGELFF.

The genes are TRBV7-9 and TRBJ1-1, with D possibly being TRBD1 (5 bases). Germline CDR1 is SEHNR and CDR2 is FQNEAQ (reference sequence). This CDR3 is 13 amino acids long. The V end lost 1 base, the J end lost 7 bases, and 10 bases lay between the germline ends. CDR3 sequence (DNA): TGTGCCAGCAGCTTAGACAGGAACCATGAAGCTTTCTTT. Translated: CASSLDRNHEAFF.

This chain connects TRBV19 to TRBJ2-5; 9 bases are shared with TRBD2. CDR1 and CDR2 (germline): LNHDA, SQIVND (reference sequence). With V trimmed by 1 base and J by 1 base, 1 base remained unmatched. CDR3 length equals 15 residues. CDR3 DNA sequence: TGTGCCAGTAGTATAGGGACTAGCGCCCAAGAGACCCAGTACTTC. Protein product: CASSIGTSAQETQYF.

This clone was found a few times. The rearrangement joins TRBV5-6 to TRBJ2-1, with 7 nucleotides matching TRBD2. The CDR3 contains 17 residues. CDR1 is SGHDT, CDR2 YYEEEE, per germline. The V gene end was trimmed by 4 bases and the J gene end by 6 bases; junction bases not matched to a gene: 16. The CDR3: CASSHLGGLHVSNEQFF. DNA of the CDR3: TGTGCCAGCAGCCATTTGGGGGGGTTACACGTCAGCAATGAGCAGTTCTTC.

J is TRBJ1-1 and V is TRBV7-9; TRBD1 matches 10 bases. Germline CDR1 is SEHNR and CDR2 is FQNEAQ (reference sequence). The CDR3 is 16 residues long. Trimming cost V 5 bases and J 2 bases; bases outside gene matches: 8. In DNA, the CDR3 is TGTGCCAGCAGCCCGGGGGTGACAGGGGGCAACACTGAAGCTTTCTTT. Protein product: CASSPGVTGGNTEAFF.

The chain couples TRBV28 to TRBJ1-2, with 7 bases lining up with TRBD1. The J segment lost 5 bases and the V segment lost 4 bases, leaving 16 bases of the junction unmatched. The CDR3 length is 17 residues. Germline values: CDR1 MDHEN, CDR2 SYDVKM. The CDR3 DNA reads TGTGCCAGCAGTTCAAAGACCGGGACAGCCGTTCTATATGGCTACACCTTC. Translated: CASSSKTGTAVLYGYTF.

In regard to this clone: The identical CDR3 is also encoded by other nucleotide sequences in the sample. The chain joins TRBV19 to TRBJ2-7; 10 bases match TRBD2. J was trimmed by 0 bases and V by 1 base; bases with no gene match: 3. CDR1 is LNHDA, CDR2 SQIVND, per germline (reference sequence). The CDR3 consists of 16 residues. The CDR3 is CASSIVASGSSYEQYF. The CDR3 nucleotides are TGTGCCAGTAGTATAGTAGCTAGCGGGAGCTCCTACGAGCAGTACTTC.

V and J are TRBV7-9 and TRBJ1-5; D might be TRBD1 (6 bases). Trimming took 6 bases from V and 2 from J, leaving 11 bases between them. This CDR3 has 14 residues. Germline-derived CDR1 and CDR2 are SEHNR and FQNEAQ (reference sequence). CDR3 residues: CASSRGGGNQPQHF. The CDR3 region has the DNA TGTGCCAGCAGTCGAGGGGGAGGCAATCAGCCCCAGCATTTT.

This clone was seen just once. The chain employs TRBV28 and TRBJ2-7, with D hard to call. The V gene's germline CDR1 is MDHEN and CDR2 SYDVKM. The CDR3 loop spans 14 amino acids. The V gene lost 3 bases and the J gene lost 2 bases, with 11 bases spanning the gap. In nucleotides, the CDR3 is TGTGCCAGCAGTTTGGTGGGCCCTCCCTACGAGCAGTACTTC. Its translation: CASSLVGPPYEQYF.

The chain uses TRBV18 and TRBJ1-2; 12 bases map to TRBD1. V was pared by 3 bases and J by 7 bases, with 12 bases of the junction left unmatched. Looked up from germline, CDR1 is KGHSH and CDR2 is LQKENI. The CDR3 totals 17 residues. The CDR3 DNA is TGTGCCAGCTCACCCGGGACAGGGGGCGCCCAGGGGATTGGCTACACCTTC. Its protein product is CASSPGTGGAQGIGYTF.

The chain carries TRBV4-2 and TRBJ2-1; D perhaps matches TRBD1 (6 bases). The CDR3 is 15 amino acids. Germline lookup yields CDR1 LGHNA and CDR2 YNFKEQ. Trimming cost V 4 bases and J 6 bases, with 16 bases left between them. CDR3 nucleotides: TGTGCCAGCAGCCGAGGGACAACGCCGGGCAATGAGCAGTTCTTC. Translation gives CASSRGTTPGNEQFF.

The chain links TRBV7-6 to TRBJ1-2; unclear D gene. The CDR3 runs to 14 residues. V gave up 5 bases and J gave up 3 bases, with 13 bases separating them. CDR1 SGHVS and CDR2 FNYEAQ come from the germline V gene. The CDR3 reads CASSPRGADYGYTF. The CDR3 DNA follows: TGTGCCAGCAGCCCCCGGGGAGCTGACTATGGCTACACCTTC.

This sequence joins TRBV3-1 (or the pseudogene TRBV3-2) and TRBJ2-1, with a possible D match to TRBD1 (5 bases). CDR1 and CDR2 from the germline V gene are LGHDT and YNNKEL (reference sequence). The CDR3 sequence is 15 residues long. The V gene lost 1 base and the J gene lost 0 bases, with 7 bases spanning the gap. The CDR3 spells CASSQGQSSYNEQFF. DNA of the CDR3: TGTGCCAGCAGCCAAGGACAGAGCTCCTACAATGAGCAGTTCTTC.